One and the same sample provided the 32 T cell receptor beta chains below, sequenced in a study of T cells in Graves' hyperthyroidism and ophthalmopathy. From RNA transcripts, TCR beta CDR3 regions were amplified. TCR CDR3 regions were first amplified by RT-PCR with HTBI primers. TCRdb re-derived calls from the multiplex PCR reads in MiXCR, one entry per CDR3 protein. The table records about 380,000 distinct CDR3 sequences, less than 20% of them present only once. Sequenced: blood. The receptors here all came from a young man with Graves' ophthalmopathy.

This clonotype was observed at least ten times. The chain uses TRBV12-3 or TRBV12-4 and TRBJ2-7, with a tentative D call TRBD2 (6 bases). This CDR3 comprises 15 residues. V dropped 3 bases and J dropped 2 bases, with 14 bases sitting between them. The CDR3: CASSFRGKAAYEQYF. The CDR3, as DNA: TGTGCCAGCAGTTTCCGGGGGAAAGCGGCCTACGAGCAGTACTTC.

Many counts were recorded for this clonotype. The CDR3 nucleotides are TGTGCCACCAGCAGAGCCGGATGGGGACTAGCGGGGGCCATGAACACCGGGGAGCTGTTTTTT. Residues: CATSRAGWGLAGAMNTGELFF. J is TRBJ2-2 and V is TRBV15; 14 positions agree with TRBD2. The CDR3 length is 21 residues. With 1 base clipped from V and 1 base from J, the junction kept 11 bases outside the gene matches. Germline CDR1 and CDR2: LNHNV and YYDKDF (reference sequence).

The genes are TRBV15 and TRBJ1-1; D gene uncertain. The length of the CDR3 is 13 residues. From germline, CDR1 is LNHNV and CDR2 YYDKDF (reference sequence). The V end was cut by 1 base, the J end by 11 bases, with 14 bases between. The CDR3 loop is CATSRVERSHAFF. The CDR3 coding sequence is TGTGCCACCAGCAGAGTCGAGCGGTCCCATGCTTTCTTT. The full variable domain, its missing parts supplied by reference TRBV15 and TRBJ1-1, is DAMVIQNPRYQVTQFGKPVTLSCSQTLNHNVMYWYQQKSSQAPKLLFHYYDKDFNNEADTPDNFQSRRPNTSFCFLDIRSPGLGDTAMYLCATSRVERSHAFFGQGTRLTVV.

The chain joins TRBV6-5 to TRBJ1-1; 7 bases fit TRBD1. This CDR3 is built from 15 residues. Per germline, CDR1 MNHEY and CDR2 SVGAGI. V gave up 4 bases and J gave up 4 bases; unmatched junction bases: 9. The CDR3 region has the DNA TGTGCCAGCAGTTGGCAGGGGGAACCGGCCACTGAAGCTTTCTTT. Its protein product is CASSWQGEPATEAFF.

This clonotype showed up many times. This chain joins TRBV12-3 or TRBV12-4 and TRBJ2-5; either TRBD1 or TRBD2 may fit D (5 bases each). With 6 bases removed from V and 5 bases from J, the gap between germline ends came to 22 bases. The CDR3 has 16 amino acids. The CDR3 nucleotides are TGTGCCAGCAGATCCGGGCCTCCAGCTTGGGGGGAGACCCAGTACTTC. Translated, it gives CASRSGPPAWGETQYF.

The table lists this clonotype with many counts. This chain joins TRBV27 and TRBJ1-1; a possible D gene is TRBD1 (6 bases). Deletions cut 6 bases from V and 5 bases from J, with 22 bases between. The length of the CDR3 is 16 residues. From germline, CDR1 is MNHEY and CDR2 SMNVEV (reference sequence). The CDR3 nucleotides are TGTGCCAGCAGCCCCAGGGAAGGGGGATTCCTAACTGAAGCTTTCTTT. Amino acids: CASSPREGGFLTEAFF.

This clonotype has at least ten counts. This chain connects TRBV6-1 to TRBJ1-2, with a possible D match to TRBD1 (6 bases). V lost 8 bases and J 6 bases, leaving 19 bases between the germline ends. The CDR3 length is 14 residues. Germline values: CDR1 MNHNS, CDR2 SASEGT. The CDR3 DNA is TGTGCCAGCGGCAATACCGCAGGGGATAATGGCTACACCTTC. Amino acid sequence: CASGNTAGDNGYTF.

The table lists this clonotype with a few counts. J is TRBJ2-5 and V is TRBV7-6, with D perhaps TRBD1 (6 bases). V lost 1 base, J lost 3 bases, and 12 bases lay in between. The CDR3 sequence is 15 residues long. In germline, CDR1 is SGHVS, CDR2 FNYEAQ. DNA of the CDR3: TGTGCCAGCAGCTTAGAACCCAACAGGGAAGAGACCCAGTACTTC. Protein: CASSLEPNREETQYF.

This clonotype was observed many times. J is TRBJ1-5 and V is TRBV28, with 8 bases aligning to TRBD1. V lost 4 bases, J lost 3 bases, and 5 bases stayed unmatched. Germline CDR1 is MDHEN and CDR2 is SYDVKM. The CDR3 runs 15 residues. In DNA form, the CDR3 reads TGTGCCAGCAGTTACGGACAGGGATCCAATCAGCCCCAGCATTTT. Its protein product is CASSYGQGSNQPQHF. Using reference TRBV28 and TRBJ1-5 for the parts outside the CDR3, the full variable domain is DVKVTQSSRYLVKRTGEKVFLECVQDMDHENMFWYRQDPGLGLRLIYFSYDVKMKEKGDIPEGYSVSREKKERFSLILESASTNQTSMYLCASSYGQGSNQPQHFGDGTRLSIL.

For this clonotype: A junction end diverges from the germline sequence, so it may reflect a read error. CDR3 nucleotide sequence: TGTGCCAGCTATATGACGAACACTGGAGCTTTCTTT. It codes for CASYMTNTGAFF. The V gene is TRBV28, the J gene TRBJ1-1; D not resolved. Germline V CDR1 and CDR2: MDHEN, SYDVKM. The CDR3 is 12 residues long. The full variable domain, rest sourced from reference TRBV28 and TRBJ1-1, is DVKVTQSSRYLVKRTGEKVFLECVQDMDHENMFWYRQDPGLGLRLIYFSYDVKMKEKGDIPEGYSVSREKKERFSLILESASTNQTSMYLCASYMTNTGAFFGQGTRLTVV.

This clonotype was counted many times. This CDR3 reads CASSPRDRVTGELFF. Written as DNA, the CDR3 is TGTGCCAGCAGCCCCCGGGACAGGGTCACCGGGGAGCTGTTTTTT. This chain uses TRBV12-3 or TRBV12-4 with TRBJ2-2; TRBD1 agrees at 9 bases. V lost 6 bases and J lost 4; bases outside the gene matches: 6. The CDR3 runs to 15 residues.

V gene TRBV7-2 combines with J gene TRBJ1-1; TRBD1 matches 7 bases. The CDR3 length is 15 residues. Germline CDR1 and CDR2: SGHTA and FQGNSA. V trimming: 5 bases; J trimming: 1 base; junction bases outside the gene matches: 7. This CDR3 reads CASSPTGRGNTEAFF. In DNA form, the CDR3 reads TGTGCCAGCAGCCCGACAGGGCGGGGGAACACTGAAGCTTTCTTT.

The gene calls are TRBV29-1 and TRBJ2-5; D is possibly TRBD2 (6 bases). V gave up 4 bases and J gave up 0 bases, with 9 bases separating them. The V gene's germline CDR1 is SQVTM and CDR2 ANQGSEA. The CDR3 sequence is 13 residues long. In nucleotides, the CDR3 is TGCAGCGTTGGCGCGGGGAACCAAGAGACCCAGTACTTC. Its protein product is CSVGAGNQETQYF.

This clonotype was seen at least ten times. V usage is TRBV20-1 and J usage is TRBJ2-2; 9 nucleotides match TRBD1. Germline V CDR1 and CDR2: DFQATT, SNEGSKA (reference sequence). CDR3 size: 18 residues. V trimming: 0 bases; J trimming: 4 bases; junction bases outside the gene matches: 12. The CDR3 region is CSARDPLGDRAITGELFF. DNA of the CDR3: TGCAGTGCTAGAGATCCTTTGGGGGACAGGGCGATCACCGGGGAGCTGTTTTTT.

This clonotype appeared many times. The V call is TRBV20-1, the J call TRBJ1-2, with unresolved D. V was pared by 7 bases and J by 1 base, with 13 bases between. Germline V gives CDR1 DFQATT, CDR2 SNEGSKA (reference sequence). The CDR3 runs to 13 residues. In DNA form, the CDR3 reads TGCAGTGTCATACCCCCGGGTAACTATGGCTACACCTTC. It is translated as CSVIPPGNYGYTF.

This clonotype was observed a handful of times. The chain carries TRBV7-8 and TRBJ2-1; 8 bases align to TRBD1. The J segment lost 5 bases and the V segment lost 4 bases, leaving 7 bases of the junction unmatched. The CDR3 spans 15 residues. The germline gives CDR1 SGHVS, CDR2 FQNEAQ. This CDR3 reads CASSSLRDRNNEQFF. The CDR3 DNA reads TGTGCCAGCAGCTCGCTCCGGGACAGGAACAATGAGCAGTTCTTC.

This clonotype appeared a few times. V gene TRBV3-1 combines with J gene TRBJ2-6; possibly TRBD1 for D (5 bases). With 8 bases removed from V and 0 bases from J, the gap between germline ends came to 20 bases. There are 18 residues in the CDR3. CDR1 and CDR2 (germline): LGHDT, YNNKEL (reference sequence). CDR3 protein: CASGPTGNSFSGANVLTF. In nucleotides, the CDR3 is TGTGCCAGCGGACCCACAGGAAACTCATTCTCTGGGGCCAACGTCCTGACTTTC.

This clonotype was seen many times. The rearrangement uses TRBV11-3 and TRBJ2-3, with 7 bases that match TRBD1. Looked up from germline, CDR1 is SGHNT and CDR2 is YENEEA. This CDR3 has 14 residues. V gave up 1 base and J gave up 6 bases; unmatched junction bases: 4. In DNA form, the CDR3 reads TGTGCCAGCAGCTTAGGACAGGGATTGGATACGCAGTATTTT. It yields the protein CASSLGQGLDTQYF.

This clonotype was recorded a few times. The CDR3 protein is CASSLKLDGTYNEQFF. The CDR3 DNA is TGTGCCAGCAGCTTAAAGCTGGACGGGACCTACAATGAGCAGTTCTTC. This rearrangement joins TRBV7-6 to TRBJ2-1, with D perhaps TRBD2 (5 bases). The V end was cut by 2 bases, the J end by 2 bases, with 13 bases between. Germline lookup yields CDR1 SGHVS and CDR2 FNYEAQ. This CDR3 contains 16 residues.

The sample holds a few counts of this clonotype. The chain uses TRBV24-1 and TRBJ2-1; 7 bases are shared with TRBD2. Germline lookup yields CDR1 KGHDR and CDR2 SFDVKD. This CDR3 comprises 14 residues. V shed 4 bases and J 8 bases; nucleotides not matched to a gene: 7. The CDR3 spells CATSERGSRDEQFF. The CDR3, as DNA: TGTGCCACCAGTGAGCGGGGGTCACGGGATGAGCAGTTCTTC.

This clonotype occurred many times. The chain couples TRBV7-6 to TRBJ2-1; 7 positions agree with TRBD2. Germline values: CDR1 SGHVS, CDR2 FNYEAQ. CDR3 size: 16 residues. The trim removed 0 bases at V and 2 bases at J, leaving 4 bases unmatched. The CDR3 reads CASSLASSGPYNEQFF. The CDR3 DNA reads TGTGCCAGCAGCTTAGCCTCTAGCGGACCCTACAATGAGCAGTTCTTC. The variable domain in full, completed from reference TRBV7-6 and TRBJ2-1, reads GAGVSQSPRYKVTKRGQDVALRCDPISGHVSLYWYRQALGQGPEFLTYFNYEAQQDKSGLPNDRFSAERPEGSISTLTIQRTEQRDSAMYRCASSLASSGPYNEQFFGPGTRLTVL.

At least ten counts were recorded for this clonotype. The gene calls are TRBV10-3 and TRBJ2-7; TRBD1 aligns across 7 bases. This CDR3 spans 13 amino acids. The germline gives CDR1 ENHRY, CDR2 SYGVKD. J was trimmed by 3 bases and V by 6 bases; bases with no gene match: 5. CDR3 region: CAISPGQSYEQYF. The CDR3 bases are TGTGCCATCAGCCCGGGACAGAGCTACGAGCAGTACTTC.

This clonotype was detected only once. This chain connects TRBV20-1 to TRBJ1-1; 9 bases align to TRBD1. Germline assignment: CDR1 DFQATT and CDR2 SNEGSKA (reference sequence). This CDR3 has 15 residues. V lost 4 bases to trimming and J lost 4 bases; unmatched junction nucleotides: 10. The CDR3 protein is CSATKQGAGGTEAFF. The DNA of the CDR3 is TGCAGTGCTACAAAACAGGGGGCGGGGGGCACTGAAGCTTTCTTT.

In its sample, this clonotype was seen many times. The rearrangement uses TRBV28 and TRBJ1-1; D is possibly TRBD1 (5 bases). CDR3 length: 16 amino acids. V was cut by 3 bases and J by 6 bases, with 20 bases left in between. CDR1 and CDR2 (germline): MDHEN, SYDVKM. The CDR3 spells CASSFGGWGPGSEAFF. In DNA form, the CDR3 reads TGTGCCAGCAGTTTCGGTGGATGGGGACCTGGGTCTGAAGCTTTCTTT.

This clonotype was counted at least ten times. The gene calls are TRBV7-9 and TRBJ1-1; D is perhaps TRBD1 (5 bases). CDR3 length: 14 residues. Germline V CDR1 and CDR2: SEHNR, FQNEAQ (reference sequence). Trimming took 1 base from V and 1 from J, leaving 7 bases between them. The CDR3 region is CASSLETANTEAFF. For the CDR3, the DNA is TGTGCCAGCAGCTTAGAGACAGCGAACACTGAAGCTTTCTTT.

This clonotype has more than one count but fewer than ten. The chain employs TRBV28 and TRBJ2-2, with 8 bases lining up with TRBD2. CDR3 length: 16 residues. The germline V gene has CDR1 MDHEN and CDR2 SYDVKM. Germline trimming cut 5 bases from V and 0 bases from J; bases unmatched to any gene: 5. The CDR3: CASSAWRGANTGELFF. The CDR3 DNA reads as TGTGCCAGCAGTGCTTGGCGGGGGGCGAACACCGGGGAGCTGTTTTTT.

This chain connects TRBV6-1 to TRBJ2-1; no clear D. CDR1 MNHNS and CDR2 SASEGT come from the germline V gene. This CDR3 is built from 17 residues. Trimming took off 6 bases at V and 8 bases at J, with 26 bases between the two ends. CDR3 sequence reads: CASSPNARRQLLYEQFF. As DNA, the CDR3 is TGTGCCAGCAGCCCTAATGCCCGGCGGCAACTTCTCTATGAGCAGTTCTTC.

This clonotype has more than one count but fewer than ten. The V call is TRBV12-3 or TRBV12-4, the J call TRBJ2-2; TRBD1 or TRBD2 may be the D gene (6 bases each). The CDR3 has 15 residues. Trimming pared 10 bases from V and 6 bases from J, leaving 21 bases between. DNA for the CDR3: TGTGCCAACCGCATTGGGGGGCCAGTAGCCGGGGAGCTGTTTTTT. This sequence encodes CANRIGGPVAGELFF.

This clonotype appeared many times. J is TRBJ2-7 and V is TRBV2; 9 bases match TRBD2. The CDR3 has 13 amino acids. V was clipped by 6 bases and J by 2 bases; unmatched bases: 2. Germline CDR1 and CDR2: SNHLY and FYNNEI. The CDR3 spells CASRPSGTYEQYF. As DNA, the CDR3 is TGTGCCAGCAGACCTAGCGGGACCTACGAGCAGTACTTC.

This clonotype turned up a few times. CDR3 amino acids: CSASPPGGVGTQYF. The CDR3 DNA follows: TGCAGTGCTAGCCCCCCAGGGGGGGTAGGTACGCAGTATTTT. The rearrangement uses TRBV20-1 and TRBJ2-3, with D perhaps given as TRBD1 or TRBD2 (7 bases each). The CDR3 covers 14 residues. Trimming cost V 3 bases and J 8 bases, with 18 bases left between them. Germline V gene lookup returns CDR1 DFQATT and CDR2 SNEGSKA (reference sequence).

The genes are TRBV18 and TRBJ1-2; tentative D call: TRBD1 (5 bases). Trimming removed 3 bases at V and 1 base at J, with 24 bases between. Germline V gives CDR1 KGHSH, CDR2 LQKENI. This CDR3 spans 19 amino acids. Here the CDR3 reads CASSPGTGTATWVNYGYTF. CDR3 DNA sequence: TGTGCCAGCTCACCGGGGACCGGGACCGCAACCTGGGTTAACTATGGCTACACCTTC.

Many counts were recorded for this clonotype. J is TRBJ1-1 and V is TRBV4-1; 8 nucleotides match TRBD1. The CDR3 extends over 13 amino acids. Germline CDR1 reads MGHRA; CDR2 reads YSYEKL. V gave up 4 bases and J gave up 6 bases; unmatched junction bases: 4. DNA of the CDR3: TGCGCCAGCAGCCGGACAGGGTTGTCTGAAGCTTTCTTT. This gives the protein CASSRTGLSEAFF.